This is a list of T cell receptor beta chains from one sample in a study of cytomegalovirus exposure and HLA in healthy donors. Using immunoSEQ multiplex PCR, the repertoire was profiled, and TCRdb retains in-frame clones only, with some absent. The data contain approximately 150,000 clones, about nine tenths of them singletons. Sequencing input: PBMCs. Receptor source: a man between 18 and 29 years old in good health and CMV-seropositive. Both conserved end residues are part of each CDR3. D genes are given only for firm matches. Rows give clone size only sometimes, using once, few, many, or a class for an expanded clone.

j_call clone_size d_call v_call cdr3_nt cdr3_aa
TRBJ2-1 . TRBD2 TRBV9 TGTGCCAGCAGTAGGAGCGGGGATTCCTACAATGAGCAGTTCTTC CASSRSGDSYNEQFF
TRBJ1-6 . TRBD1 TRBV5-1 TGCGCCAGCAGCTTGGCCGTTTTGGGACAGGGGAGGACACCCCTCCACTTT CASSLAVLGQGRTPLHF
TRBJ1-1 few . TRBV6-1 TGTGCCAGCAGTGAAGGGCCGGGCGAAGGGGGCACTGAAGCTTTCTTT CASSEGPGEGGTEAFF
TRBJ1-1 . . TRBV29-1 TGCAGCGCGGGACAACCGAACACTGAAGCTTTCTTT CSAGQPNTEAFF
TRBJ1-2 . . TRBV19 TGTGCCAGTAGTCTACAGCAGAACTATGGCTACACCTTC CASSLQQNYGYTF
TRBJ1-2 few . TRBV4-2 TGTGCCAGCAGCCAAGCGGGGGGGGACGGAAGCTATGGCTACACCTTC CASSQAGGDGSYGYTF
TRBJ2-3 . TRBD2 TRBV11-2 TGTGCCAGCAGCTTAGTAGCGGGGCCTAGCACAGATACGCAGTATTTT CASSLVAGPSTDTQYF
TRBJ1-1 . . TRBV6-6 TGTGCCAGCAGCCCGGGAGGGGGGATTGAAGCTTTCTTT CASSPGGGIEAFF
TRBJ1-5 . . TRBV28 TGTGCCAGCAGTTTACGAAGGGGCGGCCAGCCCCAGCATTTT CASSLRRGGQPQHF
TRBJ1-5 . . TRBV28 TGTGCCAGCAAGATACAGGGCGGCAATCAGCCCCAGCATTTT CASKIQGGNQPQHF
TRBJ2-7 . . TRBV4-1 TGCGCCAGCAGCCAAGTTTTTACTACCACCCACTACGAGCAGTACTTC CASSQVFTTTHYEQYF
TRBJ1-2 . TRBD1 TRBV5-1 TGCGCCAGCAGCAAAGACAGGGGGCGCGGCTACACCTTC CASSKDRGRGYTF
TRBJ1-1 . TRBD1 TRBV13 TGTGCCAGGTCACAGGGGAGTGAAGCTTTCTTT CARSQGSEAFF
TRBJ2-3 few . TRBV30 TGTGCCTGGAGTTCGACTAGGCGGGATACGCAGTATTTT CAWSSTRRDTQYF
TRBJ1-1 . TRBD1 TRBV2 TGTGCCAGCAGTGAATTCTGGGTGGGACAGGGAGCGAGTGGGACTGAAGCTTTCTTT CASSEFWVGQGASGTEAFF
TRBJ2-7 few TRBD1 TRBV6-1 TGTGCCAGCAGTGAAGCTGGGACAGGGTCCTACGAGCAGTACTTC CASSEAGTGSYEQYF
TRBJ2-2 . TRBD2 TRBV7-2 TGTGCCAGCAGCCCTCTAGCGGGAGCGGCCGGGGAGCTGTTTTTT CASSPLAGAAGELFF
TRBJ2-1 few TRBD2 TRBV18 TGTGCCAGCTCACCACCGGGACTAGGGTCCTACAATGAGCAGTTCTTC CASSPPGLGSYNEQFF
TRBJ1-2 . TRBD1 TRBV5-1 TGCGCCAGCAGCTTGGCCGATAGACAGGGGGGAGGCTACACCTTC CASSLADRQGGGYTF
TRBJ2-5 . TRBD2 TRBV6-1 TGTGCCAGCGCTAGCGGGGGGGCCCAAGAGACCCAGTACTTC CASASGGAQETQYF
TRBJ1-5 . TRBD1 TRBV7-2 TGTGCCAGCAGCTTTCTTCCGGGACAGTATCAGCCCCAGCATTTT CASSFLPGQYQPQHF
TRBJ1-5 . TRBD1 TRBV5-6 TGTGCCAGCAGCTTTGGGGGACAGCTCAATCAGCCCCAGCATTTT CASSFGGQLNQPQHF
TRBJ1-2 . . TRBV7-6 TGTGCCAGCAGCTCTCGCGGCGGCTATGGCTACACCTTC CASSSRGGYGYTF